Listed below are T cell receptor beta chains from one sample, sequenced in a study of T cells in Graves' hyperthyroidism and ophthalmopathy. TCRdb re-analysed the multiplex PCR reads in MiXCR, keeping a single row per CDR3 protein. The sample includes 300,000 to 400,000 distinct CDR3 sequences, under 25% of them seen just once. Sequenced sample: blood. Receptors originate from a woman aged 45 to 65 with Graves' hyperthyroidism. CDR3s include the opening cysteine and the closing phenylalanine or tryptophan. Each record gives: V gene, D gene, clone size, J gene, CDR3 protein, CDR3 DNA. D genes are given only for firm matches. The size of a clone is reported for some rows only, either as once, few or many, or as a class for expanded clones.

>TRBV27|-|many|TRBJ1-1
CASRRQLTNTEAFF
TGTGCCAGCAGGAGACAGTTGACGAACACTGAAGCTTTCTTT
>TRBV12-3/TRBV12-4|-|-|TRBJ1-6
CASSLIGSQNSPLHF
TGTGCCAGCAGTTTAATCGGAAGTCAGAATTCACCCCTCCACTTT
>TRBV6-6|TRBD2|many|TRBJ2-1
CASSYSPTSGLYNEQFF
TGTGCCAGCAGTTACTCCCCCACTAGCGGGCTTTACAATGAGCAGTTCTTC
>TRBV28|-|-|TRBJ1-3
CASTPTGNTIYF
TGTGCCAGCACCCCGACAGGAAACACCATATATTTT
>TRBV20-1|TRBD2|many|TRBJ2-1
CSAIRTSGRGYNEQFF
TGCAGTGCTATTCGGACTAGCGGGAGAGGGTACAATGAGCAGTTCTTC
>TRBV7-2|-|-|TRBJ2-7
CASSPYTRRYEQYF
TGTGCCAGCAGCCCTTACACCAGGCGCTACGAGCAGTACTTC
>TRBV28|-|many|TRBJ2-1
CASMDYNEQFF
TGTGCCAGCATGGACTACAATGAGCAGTTCTTC
>TRBV6-1|-|-|TRBJ2-2
CASSSTGIAGELFF
TGTGCCAGCAGCTCAACAGGGATCGCCGGGGAGCTGTTTTTT
>TRBV27|-|-|TRBJ2-1
CASRPTAKGNEQFF
TGTGCCAGCAGACCGACCGCTAAAGGGAATGAGCAGTTCTTC
>TRBV18|TRBD2|few|TRBJ2-5
CASSPQSGLAGPQETQYF
TGTGCCAGCTCACCACAATCCGGACTAGCGGGACCCCAAGAGACCCAGTACTTC
>TRBV20-1|TRBD2|-|TRBJ2-3
CSASSPSGAPGTQYF
TGCAGTGCTAGTAGTCCTAGCGGTGCCCCAGGGACGCAGTATTTT
>TRBV2|-|-|TRBJ2-7
CASTPSGERLNEQYF
TGTGCCAGCACTCCCTCGGGGGAGCGGTTGAATGAGCAGTACTTC
>TRBV12-3/TRBV12-4|-|many|TRBJ2-1
CASSLAVRNEQFF
TGTGCCAGCAGTTTAGCGGTCCGCAATGAGCAGTTCTTC
>TRBV28|-|many|TRBJ1-1
CASSFFISRGKVLDTEAFF
TGTGCCAGCAGTTTCTTTATTAGTCGAGGGAAGGTTTTGGACACTGAAGCTTTCTTT
>TRBV18|-|many|TRBJ2-1
CASSPGPYNEQFF
TGTGCCAGCTCACCGGGACCGTACAATGAGCAGTTCTTC
>TRBV3-1|TRBD1|many|TRBJ2-5
CASSPNRGRGETQYF
TGTGCCAGCAGCCCAAACAGGGGGCGCGGAGAGACCCAGTACTTC